The rows below give T cell receptor beta chains drawn from one sample of a study of blood T cells in healthy people across ages. Via MiXCR, TCRdb re-called the 5' RACE reads, giving one row per CDR3 protein. The table records roughly 1.4 million distinct CDR3 sequences, 59% of them present only once. Material: blood. Receptor source: a man between 18 and 35 years old in good health. Both conserved end residues are part of each CDR3. The order of the fields is CDR3 length, V gene, J gene, clone size, D gene, CDR3 protein, CDR3 DNA. D genes are given only for firm matches. Rows may omit the clone size; those that give it use once, few, many or a size class.

18,TRBV4-1,TRBJ1-1,few,TRBD1,CASSQGIRDRVRQTEAFF,TGCGCCAGCAGCCAAGGGATCCGGGACAGGGTAAGACAAACTGAAGCTTTCTTT
16,TRBV7-2,TRBJ2-7,few,.,CASSFDPDPGENEQYF,TGTGCCAGCAGCTTTGACCCTGATCCGGGGGAGAACGAGCAGTACTTC
15,TRBV4-1,TRBJ1-1,.,.,CASSQENVLNTEAFF,TGCGCCAGCAGCCAAGAGAATGTCCTGAACACTGAAGCTTTCTTT
15,TRBV7-2,TRBJ2-1,.,TRBD2,CASTRGLAHSYEQFF,TGTGCCAGCACCCGTGGACTAGCGCACTCCTACGAGCAGTTCTTC
14,TRBV25-1,TRBJ2-7,.,TRBD1,CASSEDRERGPQYF,TGTGCCAGCAGTGAAGACAGGGAAAGGGGTCCACAGTACTTC
14,TRBV4-2,TRBJ1-1,.,.,CASSQVSVNTEAFF,TGTGCCAGCAGCCAAGTTTCTGTGAACACTGAAGCTTTCTTT
13,TRBV11-2,TRBJ2-1,few,.,CASSSPPYNEQFF,TGTGCCAGCAGCTCCCCCCCCTACAATGAGCAGTTCTTC
14,TRBV20-1,TRBJ2-7,.,TRBD2,CSARGREVVYEQYF,TGCAGTGCTAGGGGGCGGGAGGTGGTCTACGAGCAGTACTTC
14,TRBV20-1,TRBJ2-1,once,TRBD2,CSAALAGGYNEQFF,TGCAGTGCTGCCCTAGCGGGTGGGTACAATGAGCAGTTCTTC
14,TRBV10-2,TRBJ2-3,.,TRBD1,CATRTGASTDTQYF,TGCGCCACCAGGACAGGGGCCAGCACAGATACGCAGTATTTT
15,TRBV5-1,TRBJ1-1,few,TRBD1,CASSPRTGVATEAFF,TGCGCCAGCAGCCCGCGGACAGGGGTTGCCACTGAAGCTTTCTTT
14,TRBV25-1,TRBJ1-4,.,.,CVSSETAVNEKLFF,TGTGTCAGCAGTGAAACAGCTGTTAATGAAAAACTGTTTTTT
17,TRBV20-1,TRBJ2-6,.,TRBD1,CSARGQVLTSGANVLTF,TGCAGTGCCCGGGGACAGGTTCTTACCTCTGGGGCCAACGTCCTGACTTTC
16,TRBV7-9,TRBJ2-5,.,.,CASSLGWQGAQETQYF,TGTGCCAGCAGCTTAGGGTGGCAAGGCGCCCAAGAGACCCAGTACTTC
15,TRBV3-1,TRBJ2-1,few,.,CASSQQGDSYNEQFF,TGTGCCAGCAGCCAACAGGGAGACTCCTACAATGAGCAGTTCTTC
16,TRBV6-2/TRBV6-3,TRBJ2-7,.,.,CASSYPGQSSYNEQYF,TGTGCCAGCAGTTATCCAGGACAAAGCTCCTACAATGAGCAGTACTTC
12,TRBV12-3/TRBV12-4,TRBJ1-2,few,TRBD1,CASSSGQAGYTF,TGTGCCAGCAGTTCGGGACAGGCCGGCTACACCTTC
14,TRBV11-2,TRBJ2-7,.,.,CASSYTRRELEQYF,TGTGCCAGCAGCTACACCAGGAGGGAGCTCGAGCAGTACTTC
16,TRBV4-2,TRBJ1-2,.,.,CASSLRPGQNPYGYTF,TGTGCCAGCAGCCTCCGGCCCGGACAGAACCCCTATGGCTACACCTTC
15,TRBV20-1,TRBJ2-3,.,.,CSAPQLAGRGDTQYF,TGCAGTGCTCCACAGCTCGCGGGGCGGGGAGATACGCAGTATTTT
15,TRBV7-9,TRBJ1-1,.,TRBD1,CASSSGGPLNTEAFF,TGTGCCAGCAGCTCAGGGGGACCGCTGAACACTGAAGCTTTCTTT
14,TRBV6-6,TRBJ2-7,.,.,CASSDSPGAYEQYF,TGTGCCAGCAGTGACTCCCCCGGAGCCTACGAGCAGTACTTC
14,TRBV20-1,TRBJ1-4,few,.,CSASPGTTNEKLFF,TGCAGTGCTAGCCCTGGGACAACTAATGAAAAACTGTTTTTT